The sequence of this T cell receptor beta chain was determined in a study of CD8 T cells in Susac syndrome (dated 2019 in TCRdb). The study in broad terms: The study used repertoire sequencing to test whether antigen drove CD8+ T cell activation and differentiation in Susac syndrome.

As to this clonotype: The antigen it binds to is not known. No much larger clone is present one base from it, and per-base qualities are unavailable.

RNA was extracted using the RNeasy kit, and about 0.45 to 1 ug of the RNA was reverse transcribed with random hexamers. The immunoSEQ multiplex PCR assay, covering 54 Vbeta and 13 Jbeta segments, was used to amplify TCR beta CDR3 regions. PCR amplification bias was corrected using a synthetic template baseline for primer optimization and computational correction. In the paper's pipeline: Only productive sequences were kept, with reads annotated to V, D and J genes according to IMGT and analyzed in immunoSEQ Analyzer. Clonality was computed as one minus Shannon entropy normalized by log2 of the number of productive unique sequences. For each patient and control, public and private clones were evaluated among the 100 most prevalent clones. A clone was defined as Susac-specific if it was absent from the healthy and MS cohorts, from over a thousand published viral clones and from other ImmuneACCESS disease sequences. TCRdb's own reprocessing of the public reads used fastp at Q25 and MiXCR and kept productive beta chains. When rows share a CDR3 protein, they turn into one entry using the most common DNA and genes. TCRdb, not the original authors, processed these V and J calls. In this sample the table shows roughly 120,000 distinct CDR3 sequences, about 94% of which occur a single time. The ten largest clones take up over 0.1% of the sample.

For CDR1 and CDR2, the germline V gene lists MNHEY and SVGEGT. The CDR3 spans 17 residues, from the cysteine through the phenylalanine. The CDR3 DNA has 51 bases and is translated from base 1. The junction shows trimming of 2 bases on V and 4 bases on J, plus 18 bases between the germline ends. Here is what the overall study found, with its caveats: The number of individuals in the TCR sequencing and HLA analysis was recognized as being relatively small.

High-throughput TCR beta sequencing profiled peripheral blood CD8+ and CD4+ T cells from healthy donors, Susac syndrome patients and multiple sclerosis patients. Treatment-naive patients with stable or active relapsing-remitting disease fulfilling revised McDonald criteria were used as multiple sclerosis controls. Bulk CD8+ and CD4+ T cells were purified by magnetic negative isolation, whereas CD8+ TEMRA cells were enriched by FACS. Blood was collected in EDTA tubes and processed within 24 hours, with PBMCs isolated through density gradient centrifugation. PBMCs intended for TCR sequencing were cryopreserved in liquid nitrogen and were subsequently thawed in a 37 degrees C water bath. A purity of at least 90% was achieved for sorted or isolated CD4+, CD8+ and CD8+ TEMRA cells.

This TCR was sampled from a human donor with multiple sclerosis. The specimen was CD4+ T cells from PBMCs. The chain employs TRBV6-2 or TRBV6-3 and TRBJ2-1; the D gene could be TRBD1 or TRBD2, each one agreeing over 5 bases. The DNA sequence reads TGTGCCAGCAGTTACGGTGGGGACCGCCGAAAATACAATGAGCAGTTCTTC. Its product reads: CASSYGGDRRKYNEQFF.